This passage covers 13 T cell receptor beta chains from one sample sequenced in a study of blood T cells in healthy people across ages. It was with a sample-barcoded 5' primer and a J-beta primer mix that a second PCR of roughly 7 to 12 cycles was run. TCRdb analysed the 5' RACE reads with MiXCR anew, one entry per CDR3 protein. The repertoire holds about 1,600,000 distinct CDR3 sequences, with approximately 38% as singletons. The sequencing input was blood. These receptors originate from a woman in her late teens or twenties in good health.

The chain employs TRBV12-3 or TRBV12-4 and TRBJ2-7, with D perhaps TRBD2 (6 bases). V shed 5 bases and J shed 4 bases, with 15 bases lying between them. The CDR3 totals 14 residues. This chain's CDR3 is CASSPWGTLYEQYF. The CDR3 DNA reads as TGTGCCAGCAGTCCCTGGGGGACTCTATACGAGCAGTACTTC.

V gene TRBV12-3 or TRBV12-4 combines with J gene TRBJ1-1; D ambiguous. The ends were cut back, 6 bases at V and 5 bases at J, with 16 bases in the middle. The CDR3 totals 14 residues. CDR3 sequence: CASSLDGGGTEAFF. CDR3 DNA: TGTGCCAGCAGCTTGGACGGAGGAGGGACTGAAGCTTTCTTT.

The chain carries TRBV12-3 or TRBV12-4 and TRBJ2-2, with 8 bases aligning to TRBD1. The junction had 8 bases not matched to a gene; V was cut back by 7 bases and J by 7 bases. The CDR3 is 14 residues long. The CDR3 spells CASTPQGADGELFF. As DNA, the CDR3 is TGTGCCAGCACCCCCCAGGGGGCTGACGGGGAGCTGTTTTTT.

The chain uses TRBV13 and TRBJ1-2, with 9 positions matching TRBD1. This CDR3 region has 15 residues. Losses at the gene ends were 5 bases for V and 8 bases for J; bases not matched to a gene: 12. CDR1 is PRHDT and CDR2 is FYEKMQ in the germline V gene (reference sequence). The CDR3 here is CASSPQSQGARGYTF. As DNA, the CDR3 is TGTGCCAGCAGCCCACAATCACAGGGGGCAAGGGGCTACACCTTC.

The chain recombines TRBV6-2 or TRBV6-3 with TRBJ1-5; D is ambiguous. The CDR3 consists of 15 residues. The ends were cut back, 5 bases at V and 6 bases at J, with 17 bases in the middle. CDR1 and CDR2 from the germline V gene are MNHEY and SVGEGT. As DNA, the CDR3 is TGTGCCAGCAGTCACTGGACGGAGGGAGGTCAGCCCCAGCATTTT. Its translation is CASSHWTEGGQPQHF.

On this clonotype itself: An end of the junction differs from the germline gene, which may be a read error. CDR3 sequence (DNA): TGTGCCAGCATCTTAGGGCTAGCAGCAGCTACGCAGTATTTT. It codes for CASILGLAAATQYF. The V and J genes are TRBV7-3 and TRBJ2-3, with D possibly TRBD2 on 5 matching bases. Germline lookup yields CDR1 SGHTA and CDR2 FQGTGA. This CDR3 is built from 14 residues.

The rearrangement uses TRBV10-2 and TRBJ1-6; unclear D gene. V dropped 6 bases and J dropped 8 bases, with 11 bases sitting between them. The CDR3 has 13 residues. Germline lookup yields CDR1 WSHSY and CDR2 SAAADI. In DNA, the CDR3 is TGCGCCAGCAGGGACGGCTACTATTCACCCCTCCACTTT. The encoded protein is CASRDGYYSPLHF.

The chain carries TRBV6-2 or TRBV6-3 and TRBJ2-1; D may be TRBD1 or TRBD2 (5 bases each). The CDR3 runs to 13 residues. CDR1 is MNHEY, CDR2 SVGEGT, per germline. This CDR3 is CATVRDLYNEQFF. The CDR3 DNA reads TGTGCGACAGTTCGGGATTTGTACAATGAGCAGTTCTTC.

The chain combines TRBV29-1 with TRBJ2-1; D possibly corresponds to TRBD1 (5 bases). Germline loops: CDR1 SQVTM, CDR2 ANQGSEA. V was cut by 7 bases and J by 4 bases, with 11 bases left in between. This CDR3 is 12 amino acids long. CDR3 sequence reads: CSASTGYNEQFF. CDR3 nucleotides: TGCAGCGCATCAACAGGATACAATGAGCAGTTCTTC.

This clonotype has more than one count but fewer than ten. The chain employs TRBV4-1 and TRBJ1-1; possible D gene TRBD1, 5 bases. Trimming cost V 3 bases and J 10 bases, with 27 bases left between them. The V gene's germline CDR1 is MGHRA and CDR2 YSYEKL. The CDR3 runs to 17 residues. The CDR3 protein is CASSQFNAGTIGPRAFF. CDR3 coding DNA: TGCGCCAGCAGCCAGTTTAACGCCGGGACCATCGGACCAAGAGCTTTCTTT.

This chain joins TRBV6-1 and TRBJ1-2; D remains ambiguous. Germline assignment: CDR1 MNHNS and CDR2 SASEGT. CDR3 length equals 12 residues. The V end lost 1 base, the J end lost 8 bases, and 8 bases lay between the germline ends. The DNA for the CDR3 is TGTGCCAGCAGTGAAGTGAAGAGCGGCTACACCTTC. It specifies CASSEVKSGYTF.

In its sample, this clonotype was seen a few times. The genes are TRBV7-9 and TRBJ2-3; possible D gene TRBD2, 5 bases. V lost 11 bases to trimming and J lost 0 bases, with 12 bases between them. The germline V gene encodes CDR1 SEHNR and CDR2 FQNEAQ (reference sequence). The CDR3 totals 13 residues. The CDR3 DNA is TGTGCCCCTGAGGGCCCTAGCACAGATACGCAGTATTTT. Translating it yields CAPEGPSTDTQYF.

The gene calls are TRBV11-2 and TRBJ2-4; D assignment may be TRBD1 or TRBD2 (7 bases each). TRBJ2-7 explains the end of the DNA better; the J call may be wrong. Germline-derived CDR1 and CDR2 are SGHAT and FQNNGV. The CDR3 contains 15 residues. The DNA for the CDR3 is TGTGCCAGCAGCTTAGATAGAGGGGGCGGGGGCGAGCAGTACTTC. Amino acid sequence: CASSLDRGGGGEQYF.